This TCR beta chain was documented in a study of shared clonotypes between healthy human individuals. Sequenced by immunoSEQ multiplex PCR; TCRdb stores in-frame clones only, minus some. The sample includes roughly 2,500,000 clones, approximately 93% of them seen just once. Germline lookup yields CDR1 KGHSH and CDR2 LQKENI. The CDR3 is made up of 17 amino acids. The V and J ends lost 3 bases and 1 base respectively, with 18 bases between them. The source of this sequence is a young man in good health. Some clones in this sample may be carry-over from other donors' samples. The sequenced sample was naive CD4+ T cells from PBMCs. Subset noted: CD45RA+ positively selected. The chain has TRBV18 and TRBJ1-1; no clear D. The CDR3 here is CASSPFFGVAGNTEAFF. In nucleotides, the CDR3 is TGTGCCAGCTCACCGTTTTTCGGGGTCGCGGGGAACACTGAAGCTTTCTTT.